This T cell receptor (beta chain) came from a study of shared clonotypes between healthy human individuals. Study context: Each donor's CD8 memory used one plate, CD8 naive two, each CD4 subset three.

Here immunoSEQ multiplex PCR was the method, and the copy in TCRdb shows in-frame clones only, minus some. Seen here are about 180,000 clones, 85% to 95% observed once, and the top ten hold approximately 0.07%. V was trimmed by 6 bases and J by 8 bases, leaving 16 bases between them. CDR3 length equals 13 residues. Per the germline V gene, CDR1 is MNHNS and CDR2 is SASEGT. A single count supports this clone. The source material was naive CD4+ T cells sorted from blood. As to subset: CD45RA+ positively selected. This TCR came from a woman in her 30s in good health. V gene TRBV6-1 combines with J gene TRBJ1-2, with unresolved D. The CDR3 here is CASSGLFSGGYTF. The CDR3 DNA sequence: TGTGCCAGCAGCGGACTTTTCTCGGGGGGCTACACCTTC.